This T cell receptor (beta chain) appears in the sequencing data of a study of control samples from healthy donors and cancer patients (dated by TCRdb to about 2020). Taken from the germline V gene (reference sequence), the CDR1 and CDR2 loops are LNHDA and SQIVND. Trimming removed 3 bases from V and 5 bases from J, leaving 11 bases between the germline ends. The CDR3 measures 14 amino acids from cysteine to phenylalanine. Only the CDR3 DNA is retained, 42 bases long and in frame from the first base. The sample holds a few counts of this clone. Its antigen remains unidentified. Nothing much larger sits one base from this clone, and base qualities are not available. The library came from the immunoSEQ multiplex PCR assay. Entries here come from immuneACCESS through TCRdb and include only in-frame sequences with V and J called. Some clones fail to appear in such tables; in the studies checked, an unresolved V gene covers under half of the shortfall, and the cause of the remainder is unknown. In all, the sample holds around 93,000 clones, and 92% of those were seen once. In total, the top ten clones hold about 3% of the sample.

This TCR came from a human donor in good health. The donor label of this sample is uncertain. Sequencing was carried out using blood. This receptor chain uses TRBV19 and TRBJ1-5; TRBD1 is a weak D gene call, 5 bases matching. The base sequence is TGTGCCAGTAGTATCTGGCAGGGAGATCAGCCCCAGCATTTT. Translated, this is CASSIWQGDQPQHF.